In its sample, the clone carrying this T cell receptor beta chain was seen many times. The data are from a study of CD8 T cells in ankylosing spondylitis. Trimming left V 1 base short and J 0 bases short, with 6 bases between. This CDR3 is built from 14 residues. Germline CDR1 is SGHRS and CDR2 is YFSETQ. MiXCR was run by TCRdb on the 5' RACE reads, yielding one entry per CDR3 protein. The sample yields more than 150,000 distinct CDR3 sequences, around 13% seen once. Sequenced material: blood, either unsorted or a sorted T cell fraction (not recorded which). The chain combines TRBV5-1 with TRBJ2-3; D gene uncertain. The sequence came from a female donor with ankylosing spondylitis or in good health (not recorded which). CDR3 sequence reads: CASSLRDSTDTQYF. CDR3 nucleotides: TGCGCCAGCAGCTTGAGGGATAGCACAGATACGCAGTATTTT.